The next 32 T cell receptor beta chains were all read from a single sample in a study of Tregs in tolerant kidney transplant recipients. Sequencing used immunoSEQ multiplex PCR; TCRdb keeps in-frame clones, though not all of them. In all, the sample yields about 30,000 clones. The sequencing here drew on CD8+ T cells from blood, taken before the transplant. These receptors were collected from a human donor who received a combined kidney and bone marrow transplant.

Worth noting for this clone: The read finishes 3 residues shy of the CDR3 end, and the germline J gene is used to complete it. The chain uses TRBV20-1 and TRBJ2-4; 11 positions agree with TRBD2. The junction had 9 bases not matched to a gene; V was cut back by 5 bases and J by 0 bases. This CDR3 has 17 residues. Germline V gene data show CDR1 as DFQATT and CDR2 as SNEGSKA (reference sequence). Incomplete CDR3 DNA: TGCAGTGCTGGGGGACTAGCGGACCGCCTAGCCAAAAACATT. Protein sequence: CSAGGLADRLAKNI. The complete CDR3 reads CSAGGLADRLAKNIQYF.

Of note for this clone: The CDR3 goes on 3 residues after the read ends, and that part is filled in from the germline J gene. The gene calls are TRBV19 and TRBJ1-5; weak D call: TRBD1 (5 bases). The V and J ends lost 3 bases and 0 bases respectively, with 9 bases between them. CDR3 length: 15 residues. Germline V CDR1 and CDR2: LNHDA, SQIVND (reference sequence). The CDR3 spells CASSIGQGSNQPQHF. Partial CDR3 DNA: TGTGCCAGTAGTATCGGCCAGGGTAGCAATCAGCCC.

Comments on this clone: Read data end 3 residues before the CDR3 end; the end is taken from the germline J gene. The chain joins TRBV19 to TRBJ2-1, with 7 bases identical to TRBD2. Unmatched junction bases numbered 9, after V lost 8 bases and J lost 5 bases. Germline CDR1 is LNHDA and CDR2 is SQIVND (reference sequence). The CDR3 is 14 residues long. The CDR3 sequence: CASRREGPDNEQFF. The CDR3 bases that were read are TGTGCCAGTCGCAGGGAGGGCCCAGACAATGAG.

For this clone: The DNA ends 3 residues before the CDR3 does, and the rest of the CDR3 is filled in from the germline J gene. The rearrangement links TRBV10-1 to TRBJ2-2; D unclear. V dropped 3 bases and J dropped 3 bases, with 8 bases sitting between them. The germline gives CDR1 WNHNN, CDR2 SYGVQD (reference sequence). The CDR3 has 14 residues. Partial CDR3 DNA: TGCGCCAGCAGTGAAGGGTCTTACACCGGGGAG. Protein sequence: CASSEGSYTGE. The CDR3, in full, reads CASSEGSYTGELFF.

Details on this clone: The CDR3 extends 3 residues past the end of the read, so its final part is completed from the germline J gene. This sequence joins TRBV5-1 and TRBJ2-7; D perhaps matches TRBD1 (6 bases). Germline CDR1 SGHRS, CDR2 YFSETQ. This CDR3 spans 13 amino acids. The germline V and J ends were trimmed by 0 bases and 4 bases, with 8 bases remaining between them. Incomplete CDR3 DNA: TGCGCCAGCAGCTTGGAAGGGGGATACGAG. Its protein product is CASSLEGGYE. The full CDR3 reads CASSLEGGYEQYF.

Comments on this clone: The read comes to an end 3 residues before the CDR3 does, leaving the germline J gene to fill in the end. Other nucleotide sequences from this sample produce the same CDR3. The chain joins TRBV19 to TRBJ2-7, with 9 positions matching TRBD1. This CDR3 comprises 13 residues. Germline V gene lookup returns CDR1 LNHDA and CDR2 SQIVND (reference sequence). Trimming at V came to 3 bases and at J to 4 bases, leaving 1 base not matched to a gene. CDR3 in amino acids: CASSMGQGYEQYF. The CDR3 bases that were read are TGTGCCAGTAGTATGGGACAGGGATACGAG.

Remarks on this clone: The read gets to within 3 residues of the CDR3 end, and the germline J gene fills in the rest. The V gene is TRBV5-6, the J gene TRBJ2-2, with no clear D. CDR3 size: 13 residues. Per germline, CDR1 SGHDT and CDR2 YYEEEE. V gave up 0 bases and J gave up 4 bases, with 4 bases separating them. The CDR3 DNA, read in part, is TGTGCCAGCAGCTTGGAGGGCACCGGGGAG. It yields the protein CASSLEGTGE. The entire CDR3 protein is CASSLEGTGELFF. Full variable domain (outside the CDR3, taken from reference TRBV5-6 and TRBJ2-2): DAGVTQSPTHLIKTRGQQVTLRCSPKSGHDTVSWYQQALGQGPQFIFQYYEEEERQRGNFPDRFSGHQFPNYSSELNVNALLLGDSALYLCASSLEGTGELFFGEGSRLTVL.

As to this clone: The read ends 3 residues shy of where the CDR3 ends; the end is completed using the germline J gene. The chain links TRBV2 to TRBJ1-5, with 8 bases aligning to TRBD1. Unmatched junction bases numbered 10, after V lost 0 bases and J lost 0 bases. The CDR3 runs 19 residues. Germline V gene lookup returns CDR1 SNHLY and CDR2 FYNNEI. The CDR3 sequence is CASSEAQDRVLYSNQPQHF. CDR3 DNA (partial): TGTGCCAGCAGTGAAGCGCAGGACAGGGTTCTCTATAGCAATCAGCCC.

To note about this clone: The CDR3 end lies 3 residues beyond the end of the read and is filled in from the germline J gene. V and J are TRBV20-1 and TRBJ1-1; tentative D call: TRBD1 (6 bases). CDR3 length: 16 residues. In germline, CDR1 is DFQATT, CDR2 SNEGSKA (reference sequence). The germline V and J ends were trimmed by 4 bases and 0 bases, with 18 bases remaining between them. CDR3 bases read: TGCAGTGCTAACCAACTGACAGGCCCAATGAACACTGAA. Translation gives CSANQLTGPMNTE. From start to end, the CDR3 is CSANQLTGPMNTEAFF.

Points on this clone: The observed sequence ends 3 residues before the CDR3 terminus, with the missing tail filled in from the germline J gene. This chain links TRBV19 with TRBJ1-2; no definite D call. From germline, CDR1 is LNHDA and CDR2 SQIVND (reference sequence). Trimming removed 5 bases at V and 5 bases at J, with 15 bases between. This CDR3 has 14 amino acids. CDR3 bases read: TGTGCCAGTAGTCTCGGCCGCAGAGGGTATGGC. Translation: CASSLGRRGYG. Given in full, the CDR3 is CASSLGRRGYGYTF.

Concerning this clone: Read coverage stops 3 residues before the CDR3 terminus; the germline J gene supplies the remainder. The V gene is TRBV7-4, the J gene TRBJ1-4; 8 nucleotides agree with TRBD1. J gave up 5 bases and V 5 bases, and 7 bases lay outside the gene matches. Germline values: CDR1 SGHVT, CDR2 SQSDAQ. The CDR3 is 15 amino acids. CDR3 in amino acids: CASSPRTGRNEKLFF. The sequenced CDR3 bases are TGTGCCAGCAGCCCCCGGACAGGGAGGAATGAAAAA. Variable domain in full (rest from reference TRBV7-4 and TRBJ1-4): GAGVSQSPRYKVAKRGRDVALRCDSISGHVTLYWYRQTLGQGSEVLTYSQSDAQRDKSGRPSGRFSAERPERSVSTLKIQRTEQGDSAVYLCASSPRTGRNEKLFFGSGTQLSVL.

With regard to this clone: The CDR3 goes on 3 residues after the read ends, and that part is filled in from the germline J gene. V usage is TRBV29-1 and J usage is TRBJ2-3, with a tentative D call TRBD1 (5 bases). V shed 4 bases and J shed 2 bases, with 19 bases lying between them. Germline V lookup: CDR1 SQVTM, CDR2 ANQGSEA. CDR3 length: 16 residues. The CDR3 sequence: CSVVFQGTVYTDTQYF. The CDR3 DNA, read in part, is TGCAGCGTTGTCTTCCAGGGCACGGTCTACACAGATACG.

Comments on this clone: The CDR3 is cut off 3 residues early in the read; its end comes from the germline J gene. The V and J genes are TRBV19 and TRBJ2-7; D not resolved. Germline lookup yields CDR1 LNHDA and CDR2 SQIVND (reference sequence). Trimming left V 3 bases short and J 2 bases short, with 11 bases between. CDR3 size: 14 residues. Partial CDR3 DNA: TGTGCCAGTAGTATGTCAGGAGAAGCCTACGAG. Translating gives CASSMSGEAYE. The complete CDR3 protein is CASSMSGEAYEQYF.

As to this clone: The sequenced fragment ends 3 residues before the CDR3 boundary, so the rest is inferred from the germline J gene. The chain employs TRBV19 and TRBJ2-7, with 8 positions matching TRBD2. The CDR3 runs 13 residues. Germline V CDR1 and CDR2: LNHDA, SQIVND (reference sequence). V lost 6 bases and J lost 2; bases outside the gene matches: 3. The sequenced part of the CDR3 DNA is TGTGCCAGTAGGGATAGCGGGACCTACGAG. This sequence encodes CASRDSGTYE. The whole CDR3 sequence reads CASRDSGTYEQYF. Supplemented by reference TRBV19 and TRBJ2-7, the full variable domain reads DGGITQSPKYLFRKEGQNVTLSCEQNLNHDAMYWYRQDPGQGLRLIYYSQIVNDFQKGDIAEGYSVSREKKESFPLTVTSAQKNPTAFYLCASRDSGTYEQYFGPGTRLTVT.

With respect to this clone: The CDR3 end falls 3 residues outside the read, so it is completed with the germline J gene. This sequence joins TRBV7-9 and TRBJ1-2, with D maybe TRBD1 (6 bases). Trimming cost V 5 bases and J 2 bases, with 9 bases left between them. The CDR3 has 13 residues. The germline gives CDR1 SEHNR, CDR2 FQNEAQ (reference sequence). The CDR3 DNA, read in part, is TGTGCCAGCAGCACAACAGGGAACTATGGC. It translates to CASSTTGNYG. The CDR3 in its entirety is CASSTTGNYGYTF. The full variable domain, in which reference TRBV7-9 and TRBJ1-2 provide the parts outside the CDR3, is DTGVSQNPRHKITKRGQNVTFRCDPISEHNRLYWYRQTLGQGPEFLTYFQNEAQLEKSRLLSDRFSAERPKGSFSTLEIQRTEQGDSAMYLCASSTTGNYGYTFGSGTRLTVV.

As to this clone: The CDR3 goes on 3 residues after the read ends, and that part is filled in from the germline J gene. The chain combines TRBV16 with TRBJ1-4, with D perhaps matching TRBD1 (5 bases). This CDR3 is 15 amino acids long. Trimming left V 0 bases short and J 4 bases short, with 9 bases between. Per germline, CDR1 KGHSY and CDR2 FQNENV. The CDR3: CASSQSAGSNEKLFF. CDR3 DNA, as far as it was read: TGTGCCAGCAGCCAATCGGCAGGGAGTAATGAAAAA.

Concerning this clone: The read finishes 3 residues shy of the CDR3 end, and the germline J gene is used to complete it. The V gene is TRBV11-2, the J gene TRBJ2-2; D is possibly TRBD1 (6 bases). Germline lookup yields CDR1 SGHAT and CDR2 FQNNGV. V lost 4 bases and J lost 5, with 14 bases in between. This CDR3 contains 15 residues. Incomplete CDR3 DNA: TGTGCCAGCAGCTCTCCCACAGGGCCGACCGGGGAG. Its protein product is CASSSPTGPTGE. The full CDR3 protein is CASSSPTGPTGELFF. The full variable domain, rest sourced from reference TRBV11-2 and TRBJ2-2, is EAGVAQSPRYKIIEKRQSVAFWCNPISGHATLYWYQQILGQGPKLLIQFQNNGVVDDSQLPKDRFSAERLKGVDSTLKIQPAKLEDSAVYLCASSSPTGPTGELFFGEGSRLTVL.

As concerns this clone: The read stops 3 residues short of the end of the CDR3; the missing end is completed from the germline J gene. The J gene is TRBJ2-5, the V gene TRBV5-1; 8 bases match TRBD2. Per germline, CDR1 SGHRS and CDR2 YFSETQ. Losses at the gene ends were 4 bases for V and 5 bases for J; bases not matched to a gene: 10. The CDR3 is 15 residues long. The covered CDR3 bases are TGCGCCAGCAGCCCGTGGGCGGGAGGAGGTGAGACC. Protein sequence: CASSPWAGGGET. The complete CDR3 reads CASSPWAGGGETQYF. Combining the CDR3 with reference TRBV5-1 and TRBJ2-5 gives the whole variable domain KAGVTQTPRYLIKTRGQQVTLSCSPISGHRSVSWYQQTPGQGLQFLFEYFSETQRNKGNFPGRFSGRQFSNSRSEMNVSTLELGDSALYLCASSPWAGGGETQYFGPGTRLLVL.

With respect to this clone: The junction shows a germline mismatch at one end, possibly a read error. The CDR3 end is not reached by the read, which stops 3 residues before it; the germline J gene fills it in. The genes are TRBV20-1 and TRBJ2-7; a weak D match, TRBD2 (5 bases). This CDR3 has 14 residues. The germline V gene encodes CDR1 DFQATT and CDR2 SNEGSKA (reference sequence). This CDR3 reads CSARGRNRDYEQYF. The part of the CDR3 DNA that was read is TGCAGTGCCAGAGGGAGAAACAGAGACTACGAG.

Points on this clone: The read ends 3 residues before the CDR3 terminus; that terminus is restored from the germline J gene. This chain uses TRBV5-8 with TRBJ2-7, with D hard to call. Trimming took off 0 bases at V and 1 base at J, with 5 bases between the two ends. The CDR3 contains 13 residues. Germline assignment: CDR1 SGHTS and CDR2 YDEGEE. The covered CDR3 bases are TGTGCCAGCAGCTTGGACAGATCCTACGAG. This sequence encodes CASSLDRSYE. The full CDR3 protein reads CASSLDRSYEQYF.

The covered CDR3 bases are TGTGCCAGTAGTACCTCCTCCTACGAG. The encoded protein is CASSTSSYE. The whole CDR3 sequence is CASSTSSYEQYF. This sequence joins TRBV19 and TRBJ2-7; the D is unclear. The read ends 3 residues shy of where the CDR3 ends; the end is completed using the germline J gene. CDR3 size: 12 residues. V was shortened by 4 bases and J by 0 bases, with 4 bases between the two germline ends. Germline lookup yields CDR1 LNHDA and CDR2 SQIVND (reference sequence).

The CDR3 reads CASSSRLAGVSEQFF. The sequenced CDR3 bases are TGTGCCAGCAGCTCACGACTAGCGGGAGTCTCTGAG. This sequence joins TRBV7-8 and TRBJ2-1; 12 positions agree with TRBD2. The read ends 3 residues shy of where the CDR3 ends; the end is completed using the germline J gene. The CDR3 runs to 15 residues. The J segment lost 9 bases and the V segment lost 4 bases, leaving 7 bases of the junction unmatched. CDR1 is SGHVS and CDR2 is FQNEAQ in the germline V gene. Looking up the rest from reference TRBV7-8 and TRBJ2-1 gives the full variable domain: GAGVSQSPRYKVAKRGQDVALRCDPISGHVSLFWYQQALGQGPEFLTYFQNEAQLDKSGLPSDRFFAERPEGSVSTLKIQRTQQEDSAVYLCASSSRLAGVSEQFFGPGTRLTVL.

Points on this clone: The CDR3 end lies 3 residues beyond the end of the read and is filled in from the germline J gene. The chain links TRBV7-9 to TRBJ2-1; D gene uncertain. The ends were cut back, 3 bases at V and 7 bases at J, with 7 bases in the middle. Germline-derived CDR1 and CDR2 are SEHNR and FQNEAQ (reference sequence). The CDR3 sequence is 12 residues long. The CDR3 region is CASSFGSNEQFF. The CDR3 DNA, read in part, is TGTGCCAGCAGCTTTGGCAGTAATGAG.

By frequency, this clone registers medium-sized (0.01 to 0.1%). The sequenced fragment ends 3 residues before the CDR3 boundary, so the rest is inferred from the germline J gene. The rearrangement uses TRBV20-1 and TRBJ2-7; TRBD2 agrees at 9 bases. Per germline, CDR1 DFQATT and CDR2 SNEGSKA (reference sequence). CDR3 length: 15 residues. J lost 2 bases, V lost 3 bases, and 8 bases had no gene match. This CDR3 reads CSARPPGLATYEQYF. The sequenced CDR3 bases are TGCAGTGCTAGGCCCCCCGGACTAGCGACCTACGAG.

Comments on this clone: The read stops 3 residues short of the end of the CDR3; the missing end is completed from the germline J gene. The rearrangement links TRBV9 to TRBJ1-2; TRBD1 agrees at 7 bases. The CDR3 is 16 amino acids. Germline trimming cut 0 bases from V and 4 bases from J; bases unmatched to any gene: 9. Germline assignment: CDR1 SGDLS and CDR2 YYNGEE. The CDR3 reads CASSVEEGAPGYGYTF. The DNA read from the CDR3 is TGTGCCAGCAGCGTAGAGGAGGGGGCGCCAGGCTATGGC.

Comment on this clone: The CDR3 goes on 3 residues after the read ends, and that part is filled in from the germline J gene. The V gene is TRBV5-1, the J gene TRBJ2-7, with D hard to call. The CDR3 consists of 13 residues. In germline, CDR1 is SGHRS, CDR2 YFSETQ. Trimming pared 1 base from V and 2 bases from J, leaving 7 bases between. Incomplete CDR3 DNA: TGCGCCAGCAGCTTGTGGGCAGCCTACGAG. It is translated as CASSLWAAYE. In full, the CDR3 is CASSLWAAYEQYF.

About this clone: The observed sequence ends 3 residues before the CDR3 terminus, with the missing tail filled in from the germline J gene. The J gene is TRBJ1-5, the V gene TRBV19; TRBD1 matches at 10 bases. V shed 6 bases and J 4 bases; nucleotides not matched to a gene: 6. Per the germline V gene, CDR1 is LNHDA and CDR2 is SQIVND (reference sequence). This CDR3 is 15 amino acids long. CDR3 DNA (partial): TGTGCCAGTAGCCCGGACAGGGGGATTAATCAGCCC. Residues: CASSPDRGINQP. The CDR3 in its entirety is CASSPDRGINQPQHF.

Concerning this clone: The read ends 3 residues early relative to the CDR3; the germline J gene fills the gap. The rearrangement joins TRBV19 to TRBJ1-1; the D gene is possibly TRBD1 (5 bases). Germline values: CDR1 LNHDA, CDR2 SQIVND (reference sequence). V dropped 6 bases and J dropped 0 bases, with 8 bases sitting between them. The CDR3 extends over 13 amino acids. CDR3 DNA (partial): TGTGCCAGTAGGTCACAGGTGAACACTGAA. Translated: CASRSQVNTE. The CDR3 reads in full as CASRSQVNTEAFF.

As to this clone: Read coverage stops 3 residues before the CDR3 terminus; the germline J gene supplies the remainder. The chain uses TRBV4-1 and TRBJ1-4; D uncertain. With 1 base removed from V and 8 bases from J, the gap between germline ends came to 11 bases. Germline V gives CDR1 MGHRA, CDR2 YSYEKL. The CDR3 extends over 14 amino acids. CDR3 DNA (partial): TGCGCCAGCAGCCAAGTTGCGGGGTCAGAAAAA. Its protein is CASSQVAGSEK. The full CDR3 sequence reads CASSQVAGSEKLFF.

For this clone: The read stops 3 residues short of the end of the CDR3; the missing end is completed from the germline J gene. The chain has TRBV29-1 and TRBJ1-2; D remains ambiguous. The V gene's germline CDR1 is SQVTM and CDR2 ANQGSEA. CDR3 size: 12 residues. The V gene lost 3 bases and the J gene lost 5 bases, with 10 bases spanning the gap. The part of the CDR3 DNA that was read is TGCAGCGTTGATAAGGGCCTGTATGGC. It translates to CSVDKGLYG. The whole CDR3 sequence reads CSVDKGLYGYTF.

On this clone itself: The DNA ends 3 residues before the CDR3 does, and the rest of the CDR3 is filled in from the germline J gene. J is TRBJ2-1 and V is TRBV5-5; 10 bases are a match to TRBD2. Germline lookup yields CDR1 SGHKS and CDR2 YYEKEE (reference sequence). CDR3 length: 15 residues. V was clipped by 4 bases and J by 3 bases; unmatched bases: 4. CDR3 amino acids: CASSLGLADYNEQFF. Partial CDR3 DNA: TGTGCCAGCAGCCTCGGACTAGCGGACTACAATGAG.

Note on this clone: The read stops 3 residues short of the end of the CDR3; the missing end is completed from the germline J gene. This chain joins TRBV5-6 and TRBJ2-5; TRBD1 might be the D (6 bases). The CDR3 loop spans 14 amino acids. Germline V lookup: CDR1 SGHDT, CDR2 YYEEEE. Between the trimmed V and J ends, which lost 2 bases and 4 bases, there was a span of 12 bases. The CDR3 loop reads CASSFQGMVETQYF. CDR3 DNA (partial): TGTGCCAGCAGCTTTCAGGGGATGGTAGAGACC.